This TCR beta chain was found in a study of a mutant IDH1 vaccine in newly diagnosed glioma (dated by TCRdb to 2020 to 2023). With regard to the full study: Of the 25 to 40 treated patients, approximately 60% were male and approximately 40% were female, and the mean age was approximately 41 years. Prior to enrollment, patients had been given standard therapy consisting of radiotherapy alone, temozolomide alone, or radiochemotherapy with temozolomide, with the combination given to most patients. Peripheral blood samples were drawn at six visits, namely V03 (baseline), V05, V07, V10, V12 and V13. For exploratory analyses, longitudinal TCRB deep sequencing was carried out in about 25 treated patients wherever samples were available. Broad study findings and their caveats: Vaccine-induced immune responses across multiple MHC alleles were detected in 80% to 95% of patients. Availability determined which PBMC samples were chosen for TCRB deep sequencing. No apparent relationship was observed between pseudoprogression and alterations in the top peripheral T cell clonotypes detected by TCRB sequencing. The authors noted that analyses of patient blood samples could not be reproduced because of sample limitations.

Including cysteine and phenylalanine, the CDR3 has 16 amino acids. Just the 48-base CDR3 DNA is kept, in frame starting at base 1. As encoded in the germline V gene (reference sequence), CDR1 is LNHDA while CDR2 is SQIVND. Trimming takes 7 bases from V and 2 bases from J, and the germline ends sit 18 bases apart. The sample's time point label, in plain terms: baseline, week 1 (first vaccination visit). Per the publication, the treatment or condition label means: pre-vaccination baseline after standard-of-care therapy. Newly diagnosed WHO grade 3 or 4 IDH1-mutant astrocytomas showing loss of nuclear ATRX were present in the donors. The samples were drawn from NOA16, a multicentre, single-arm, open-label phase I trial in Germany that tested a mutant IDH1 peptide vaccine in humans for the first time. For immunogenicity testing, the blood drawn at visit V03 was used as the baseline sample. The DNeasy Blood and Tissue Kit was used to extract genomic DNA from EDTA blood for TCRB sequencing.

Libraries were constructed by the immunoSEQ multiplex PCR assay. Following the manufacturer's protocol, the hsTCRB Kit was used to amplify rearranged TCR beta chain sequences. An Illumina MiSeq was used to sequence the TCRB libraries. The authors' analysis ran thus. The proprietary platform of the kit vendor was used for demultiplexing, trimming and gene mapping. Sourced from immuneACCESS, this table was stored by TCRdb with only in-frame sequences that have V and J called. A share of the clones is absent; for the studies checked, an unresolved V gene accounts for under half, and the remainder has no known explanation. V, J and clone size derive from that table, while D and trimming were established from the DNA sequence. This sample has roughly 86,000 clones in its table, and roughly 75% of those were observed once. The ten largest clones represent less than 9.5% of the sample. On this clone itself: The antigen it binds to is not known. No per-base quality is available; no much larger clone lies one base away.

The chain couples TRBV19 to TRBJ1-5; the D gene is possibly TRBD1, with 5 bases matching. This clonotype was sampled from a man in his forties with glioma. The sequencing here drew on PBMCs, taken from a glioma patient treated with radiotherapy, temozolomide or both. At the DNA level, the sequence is TGTGCCAGTAAGCCCGAGAAGGGGTTTGGCAATCAGCCCCAGCATTTT. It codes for CASKPEKGFGNQPQHF.